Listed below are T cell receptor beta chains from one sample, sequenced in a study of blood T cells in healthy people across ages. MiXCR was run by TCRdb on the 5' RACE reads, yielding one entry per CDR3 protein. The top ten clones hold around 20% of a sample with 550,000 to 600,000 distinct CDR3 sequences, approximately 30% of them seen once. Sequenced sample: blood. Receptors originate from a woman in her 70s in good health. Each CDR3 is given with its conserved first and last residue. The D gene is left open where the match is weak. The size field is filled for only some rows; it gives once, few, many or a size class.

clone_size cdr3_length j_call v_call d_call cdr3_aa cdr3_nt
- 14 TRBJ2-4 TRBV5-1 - CASSTAAQRDIQYF TGCGCCAGCAGCACCGCGGCACAGCGAGACATTCAGTACTTC
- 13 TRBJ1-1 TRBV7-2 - CASSSRQESEAFF TGTGCCAGCAGCTCTCGACAGGAGAGTGAAGCTTTCTTT
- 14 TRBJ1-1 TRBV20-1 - CSALGAGLNTEAFF TGCAGTGCCCTTGGGGCAGGCCTGAACACTGAAGCTTTCTTT
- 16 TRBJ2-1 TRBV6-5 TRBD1 CASSYSRDRGYNEQFF TGTGCCAGCAGTTACTCCCGGGACAGGGGTTACAATGAGCAGTTCTTC
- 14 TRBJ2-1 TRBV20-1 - CSARDWLAGGEQFF TGCAGTGCTAGAGATTGGCTAGCAGGAGGTGAGCAGTTCTTC
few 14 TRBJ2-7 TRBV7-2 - CASSLYRDSYEQYF TGTGCCAGCAGCTTATACAGGGACTCCTACGAGCAGTACTTC
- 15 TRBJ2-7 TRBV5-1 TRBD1 CASSLGTGNPYEQYF TGCGCCAGCAGCTTGGGGACAGGGAACCCCTACGAGCAGTACTTC
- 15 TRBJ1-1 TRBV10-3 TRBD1 CAISERQGAFSEAFF TGTGCCATCAGCGAGAGACAGGGAGCGTTCTCTGAAGCTTTCTTT
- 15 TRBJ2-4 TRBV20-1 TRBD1 CSARAGTARQGIQYF TGCAGTGCTAGAGCTGGGACAGCCAGACAGGGGATTCAGTACTTC
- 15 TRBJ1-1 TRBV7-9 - CAGSFSTGILTEAFF TGTGCCGGCAGTTTTAGTACAGGGATTCTCACTGAAGCTTTCTTT
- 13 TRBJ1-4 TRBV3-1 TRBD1 CASSLGQGKKLFF TGTGCCAGCAGCTTGGGACAGGGAAAAAAACTGTTTTTT
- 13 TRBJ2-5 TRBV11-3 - CASSIWTQETQYF TGTGCCAGCAGCATTTGGACCCAAGAGACCCAGTACTTC
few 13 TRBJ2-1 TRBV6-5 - CASSMDGEETQCF TGTGCCAGCAGTATGGACGGAGAGGAGACCCAGTGCTTC
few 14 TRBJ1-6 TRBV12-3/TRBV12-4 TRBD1 CASSLEGAGSPLHF TGTGCCAGCAGTTTAGAGGGGGCTGGTTCACCCCTCCACTTT
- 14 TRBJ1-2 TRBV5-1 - CASSTPGADRGYTF TGCGCCAGCAGCACCCCAGGGGCTGATCGTGGCTACACCTTC
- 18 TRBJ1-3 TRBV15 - CATSRVWGLGFSGNTIYF TGTGCCACCAGCAGAGTATGGGGGTTGGGGTTCTCTGGAAACACCATATATTTT
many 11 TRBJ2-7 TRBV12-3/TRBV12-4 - CASSGIYEQYF TGTGCCAGCAGCGGGATTTACGAGCAGTACTTC
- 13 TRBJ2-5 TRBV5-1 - CASSLNQKETQYF TGCGCCAGCAGCTTGAATCAAAAGGAGACCCAGTACTTC
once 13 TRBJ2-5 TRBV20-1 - CSARGSQRETQYF TGCAGTGCTAGAGGGTCCCAGCGAGAGACCCAGTACTTC
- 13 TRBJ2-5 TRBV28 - CASSPATKETQYF TGTGCCAGCAGTCCTGCAACTAAAGAGACCCAGTACTTC
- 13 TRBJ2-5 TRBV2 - CASSEEQRQTQYF TGTGCCAGCAGTGAAGAGCAGAGACAGACCCAGTACTTC
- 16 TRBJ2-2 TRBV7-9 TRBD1 CANSSDRGRDTGELFF TGTGCCAACAGCTCCGACAGGGGGCGCGACACCGGGGAGCTGTTTTTT
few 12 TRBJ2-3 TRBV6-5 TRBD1 CASRHRGDTQYF TGTGCCAGCAGACACAGGGGAGATACGCAGTATTTT
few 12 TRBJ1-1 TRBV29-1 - CSATVANTEAFF TGCAGCGCTACAGTAGCGAACACTGAAGCTTTCTTT
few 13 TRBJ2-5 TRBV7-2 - CASSLSGPEAQYF TGTGCCAGCAGCTTATCGGGTCCAGAGGCCCAGTACTTC
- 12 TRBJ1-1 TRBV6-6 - CASSYLDSEAFF TGTGCCAGCAGTTACCTGGACAGCGAAGCTTTCTTT
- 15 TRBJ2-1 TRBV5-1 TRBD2 CASRFLTSGGNEQFF TGCGCCAGCAGGTTCTTGACTAGCGGGGGAAATGAGCAGTTCTTC
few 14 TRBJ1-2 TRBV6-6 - CASSAAKGFYGYTF TGTGCCAGCAGTGCAGCAAAGGGGTTCTATGGCTACACCTTC
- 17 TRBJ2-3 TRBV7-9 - CASSLYYSTTGPDTQYF TGTGCCAGCAGCTTATACTATTCGACTACAGGGCCAGATACGCAGTATTTT
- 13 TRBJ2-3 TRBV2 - CASSDSHTDTQYF TGTGCCAGCAGTGACTCCCACACAGATACGCAGTATTTT
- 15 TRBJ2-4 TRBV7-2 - CANGSMEASSNIQYF TGTGCCAACGGCTCCATGGAGGCGAGCAGTAACATTCAGTACTTC
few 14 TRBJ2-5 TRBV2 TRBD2 CASTWLAGQETQYF TGTGCCAGCACTTGGCTAGCGGGTCAAGAGACCCAGTACTTC
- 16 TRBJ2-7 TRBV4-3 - CASSQEGDLSSYEQYF TGCGCCAGCAGCCAAGAAGGGGACTTAAGCTCCTACGAGCAGTACTTC
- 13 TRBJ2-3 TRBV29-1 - CSVEDTSTDTQYF TGCAGCGTTGAAGACACTAGCACAGATACGCAGTATTTT
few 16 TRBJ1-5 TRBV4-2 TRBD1 CASRQSGTGEGKPQHF TGTGCCAGCAGACAAAGCGGGACAGGGGAAGGGAAGCCCCAGCATTTT
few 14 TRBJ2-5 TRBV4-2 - CASSQGWPGETQYF TGTGCCAGCAGCCAAGGGTGGCCAGGAGAGACCCAGTACTTC
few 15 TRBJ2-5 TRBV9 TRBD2 CASSVDSGRGETQYF TGTGCCAGCAGCGTTGATAGCGGGAGAGGAGAGACCCAGTACTTC
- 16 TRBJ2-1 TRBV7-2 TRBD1 CASSSGTGFSYNEQFF TGTGCCAGCAGCTCCGGGACAGGGTTCTCCTACAATGAGCAGTTCTTC
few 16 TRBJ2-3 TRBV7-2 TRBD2 CASSFSGTSGGDPQYF TGTGCCAGCAGCTTTTCCGGGACTAGCGGGGGGGATCCGCAGTATTTT
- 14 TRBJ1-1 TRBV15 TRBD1 CATTGQGGFTEAFF TGTGCCACCACCGGACAGGGCGGGTTCACTGAAGCTTTCTTT
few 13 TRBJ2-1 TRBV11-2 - CASSYQTYNEQFF TGTGCCAGCAGCTACCAAACCTACAATGAGCAGTTCTTC
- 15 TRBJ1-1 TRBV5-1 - CASSPRTESNTEAFF TGCGCCAGCAGCCCGCGAACAGAATCGAACACTGAAGCTTTCTTT
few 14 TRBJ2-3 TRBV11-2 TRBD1 CASSRGLSTDTQYF TGTGCCAGCTCCAGGGGGCTAAGCACAGATACGCAGTATTTT
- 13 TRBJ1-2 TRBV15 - CATSREEGDGYTF TGTGCCACCAGCAGAGAAGAAGGAGACGGCTACACCTTC
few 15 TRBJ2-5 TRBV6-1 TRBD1 CASSVWTGDQETQHF TGTGCCAGCAGTGTATGGACAGGCGACCAAGAGACCCAGCACTTC
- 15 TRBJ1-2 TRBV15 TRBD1 CATSKQTGYRYGYTF TGTGCCACCAGCAAACAGACAGGGTATCGGTATGGCTACACCTTC
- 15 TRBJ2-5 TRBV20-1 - CSAVSGVANQETQYF TGCAGTGCTGTTTCAGGGGTTGCGAATCAAGAGACCCAGTACTTC
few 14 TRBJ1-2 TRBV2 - CASSGPTGLYGYTF TGTGCCAGCAGTGGCCCAACCGGGCTCTATGGCTACACCTTC
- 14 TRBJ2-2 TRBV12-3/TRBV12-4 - CASSVRGNTGELFF TGTGCCAGCAGTGTACGGGGGAACACCGGGGAGCTGTTTTTT